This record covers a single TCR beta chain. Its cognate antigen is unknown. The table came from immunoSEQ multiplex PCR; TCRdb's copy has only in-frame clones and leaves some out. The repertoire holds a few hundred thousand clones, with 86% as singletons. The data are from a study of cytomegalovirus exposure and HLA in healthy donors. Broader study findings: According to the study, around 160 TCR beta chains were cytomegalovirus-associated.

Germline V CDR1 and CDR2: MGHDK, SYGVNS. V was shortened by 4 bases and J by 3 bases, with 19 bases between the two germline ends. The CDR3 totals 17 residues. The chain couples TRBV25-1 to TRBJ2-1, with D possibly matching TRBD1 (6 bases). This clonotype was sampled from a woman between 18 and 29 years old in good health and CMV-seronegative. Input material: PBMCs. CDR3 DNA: TGTGCCAGCAGTGCCAAGGACAGCAAAAGCCTCTACAATGAGCAGTTCTTC. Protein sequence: CASSAKDSKSLYNEQFF.